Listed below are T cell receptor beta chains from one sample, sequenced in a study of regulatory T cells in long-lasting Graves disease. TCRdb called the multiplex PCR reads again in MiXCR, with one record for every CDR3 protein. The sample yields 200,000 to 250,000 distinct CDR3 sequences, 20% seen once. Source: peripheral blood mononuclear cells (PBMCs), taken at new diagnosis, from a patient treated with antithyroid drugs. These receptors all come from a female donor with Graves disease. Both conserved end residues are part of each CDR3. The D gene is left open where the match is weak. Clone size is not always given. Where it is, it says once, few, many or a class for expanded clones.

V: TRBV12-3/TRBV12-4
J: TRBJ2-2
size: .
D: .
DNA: TGTGCCAGCAGTCCCGAATGGGGGAACACCGGGGAGCTGTTTTTT
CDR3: CASSPEWGNTGELFF

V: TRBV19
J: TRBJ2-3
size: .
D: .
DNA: TGTGCCAGTAGTAAGGGACAAGTCCTGGGCGATACGCAGTATTTT
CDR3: CASSKGQVLGDTQYF

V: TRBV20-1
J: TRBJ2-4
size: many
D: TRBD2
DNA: TGCAGTGCTAGAGATCGCCGACTAGCGGGAGTGGGCAAAAACATTCAGTACTTC
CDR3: CSARDRRLAGVGKNIQYF

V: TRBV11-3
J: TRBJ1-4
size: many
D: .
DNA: TGTGCCAGCGCTCGGACGGTTTTGCAAGAAAAACTGTTTTTT
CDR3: CASARTVLQEKLFF

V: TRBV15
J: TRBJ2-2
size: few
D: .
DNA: TGTGCCACCGGCTACACCGGGGAGCTGTTTTTT
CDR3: CATGYTGELFF

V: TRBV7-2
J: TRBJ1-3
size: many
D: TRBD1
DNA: TGTGCCAGCAGCTTAGTAGTCGGACAGGGGGTAAACACCATATATTTT
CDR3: CASSLVVGQGVNTIYF

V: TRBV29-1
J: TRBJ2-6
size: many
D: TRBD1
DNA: TGCAGCGTTGAGGGACAGGGGGGATCTGGGGCCAACGTCCTGACTTTC
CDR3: CSVEGQGGSGANVLTF

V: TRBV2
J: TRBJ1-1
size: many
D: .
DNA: TGTGCCAGCAGGGGGGCCAGCGGGGGGGAACGAGAAGCTTTCTTT
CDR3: CASRGASGGEREAFF

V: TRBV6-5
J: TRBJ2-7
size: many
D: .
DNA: TGTGCCAGCAGTTACTCGAAACCATCCCCCCACGAGCAGTACTTC
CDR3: CASSYSKPSPHEQYF

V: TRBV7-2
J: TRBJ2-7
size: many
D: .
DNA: TGTGCCAGCAGCAAAGGACGGAGCTCCTACGAGCAGTACTTC
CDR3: CASSKGRSSYEQYF

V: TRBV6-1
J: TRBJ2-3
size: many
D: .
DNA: TGTGCCAGCAGTGATCCCAGGGGAGGAGGATATACGCAGTATTTT
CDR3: CASSDPRGGGYTQYF

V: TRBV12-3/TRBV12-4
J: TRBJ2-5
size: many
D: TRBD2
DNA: TGTGCCAGCAGGTGGACTAGCGGGGATAAAGAGACCCAGTACTTC
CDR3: CASRWTSGDKETQYF

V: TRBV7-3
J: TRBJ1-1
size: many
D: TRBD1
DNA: TGTGCCAGCAGCCGGACAGGGCGCACTGAAGCTTTCTTT
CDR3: CASSRTGRTEAFF

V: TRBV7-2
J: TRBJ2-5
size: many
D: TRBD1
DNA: TGTGCCAGCAGCTCGGACAGGTGGACGGAGACCCAGTACTTC
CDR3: CASSSDRWTETQYF

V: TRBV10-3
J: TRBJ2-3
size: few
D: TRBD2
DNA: TGTGCCGTCAGGAGCGGGGGGGCCGCAGATACGCAGTATTTT
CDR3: CAVRSGGAADTQYF

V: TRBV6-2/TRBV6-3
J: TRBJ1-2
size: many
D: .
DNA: TGTGCCAGCAGTTACACGGCGGGCTACTATGGCTACACCTTC
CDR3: CASSYTAGYYGYTF

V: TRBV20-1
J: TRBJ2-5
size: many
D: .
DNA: TGCAGTGTAGACGGACAAGAGACCCAGTACTTC
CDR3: CSVDGQETQYF

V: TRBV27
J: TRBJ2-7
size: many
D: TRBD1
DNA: TGTGCCAGCAGTTTGGCACAGGGGAGCGCGGACGAGCAGTACTTC
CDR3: CASSLAQGSADEQYF

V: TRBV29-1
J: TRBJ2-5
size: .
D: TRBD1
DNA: TGCAGCGTTGAAGAGCCAGGGGGAAACCAAGAGACCCAGTACTTC
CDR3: CSVEEPGGNQETQYF

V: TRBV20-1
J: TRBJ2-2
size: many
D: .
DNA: TGCAGTGCTACCGGGGACTCCTGGAGCACCGGGGAGCTGTTTTTT
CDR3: CSATGDSWSTGELFF

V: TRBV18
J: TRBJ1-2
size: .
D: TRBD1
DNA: TGTGCCAGCTCAACCGGGACAGGGGGCGACTATGGCTACACCTTC
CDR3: CASSTGTGGDYGYTF

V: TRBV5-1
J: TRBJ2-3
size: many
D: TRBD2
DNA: TGCGCCAGCAGCTTAGCGGGAACAGATACGCAGTATTTT
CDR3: CASSLAGTDTQYF

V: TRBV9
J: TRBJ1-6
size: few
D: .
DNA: TGTGCCAGCAGCACAGGACAAAACTATAATTCACCCCTCCACTTT
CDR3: CASSTGQNYNSPLHF

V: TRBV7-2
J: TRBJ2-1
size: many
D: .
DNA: TGTGCCAGCAGCTTGAAGGACAGCTACAATGAGCAGTTCTTC
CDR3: CASSLKDSYNEQFF

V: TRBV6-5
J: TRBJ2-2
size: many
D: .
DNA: TGTGCCAGCAGTTACTCCCTGAACACCGGGGAGCTGTTTTTT
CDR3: CASSYSLNTGELFF

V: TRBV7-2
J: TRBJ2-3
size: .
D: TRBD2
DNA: TGTGCCAGCAGCTCCCCTTTCGGTAGCGGGAAGGGGGCAGATACGCAGTATTTT
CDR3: CASSSPFGSGKGADTQYF

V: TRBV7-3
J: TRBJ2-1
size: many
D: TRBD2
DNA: TGTGCCAGCAGCCGAAGCTTGGGAGGGTCCAACAATGAGCAGTTCTTC
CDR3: CASSRSLGGSNNEQFF

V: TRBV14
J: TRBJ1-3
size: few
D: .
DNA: TGTGCCAGCAGCCAAGCCCGGGATCTGCCTGGAAACACCATATATTTT
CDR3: CASSQARDLPGNTIYF

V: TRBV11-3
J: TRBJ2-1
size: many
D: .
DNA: TGTGCCAGCAGCACCCGGGTGGCCAGCTCCTACAATGAGCAGTTCTTC
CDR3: CASSTRVASSYNEQFF

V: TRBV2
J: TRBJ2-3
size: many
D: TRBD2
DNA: TGTGCCAGCTCGGTCGGTAGCGGGGACCCGGATACGCAGTATTTT
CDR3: CASSVGSGDPDTQYF

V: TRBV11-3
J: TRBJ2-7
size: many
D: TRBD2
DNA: TGTGCCAGCAGCCCACTAGCGGGAGGGCACTACGAGCAGTACTTC
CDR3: CASSPLAGGHYEQYF

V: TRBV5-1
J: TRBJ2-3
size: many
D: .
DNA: TGTGCCAGCAGCTTCCAACCCTGGGCGGCAGATACGCAGTATTTT
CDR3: CASSFQPWAADTQYF

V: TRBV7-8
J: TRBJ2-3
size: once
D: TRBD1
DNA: TGTGCCAGCAGTCCATGGACAGGGCGAGGCACAGATACGCAGTATTTT
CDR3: CASSPWTGRGTDTQYF

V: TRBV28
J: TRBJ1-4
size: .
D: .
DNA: TGTGCCAGCAGTCCCGACGGAGATGCAACTAATGAAAAACTGTTTTTT
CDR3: CASSPDGDATNEKLFF

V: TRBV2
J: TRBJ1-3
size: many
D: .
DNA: TGTGCGAGCAAGGGGTCTTACTCTGGAAACACCATATATTTT
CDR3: CASKGSYSGNTIYF

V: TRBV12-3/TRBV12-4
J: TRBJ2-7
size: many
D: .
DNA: TGTGCCAGCAGTTTATTGGATCGTATGCCCGGACAGTGGGAGAATGAGCAGTACTTC
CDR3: CASSLLDRMPGQWENEQYF

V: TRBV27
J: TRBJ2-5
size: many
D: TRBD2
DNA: TGTGCCAGCAGTTTTAGGTCTAGCGGGATCCCAGAGACCCAGTACTTC
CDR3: CASSFRSSGIPETQYF

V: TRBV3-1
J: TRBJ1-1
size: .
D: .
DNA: TGCGCCAGCACACGGGAAACTGAAGCTTTCTTT
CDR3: CASTRETEAFF

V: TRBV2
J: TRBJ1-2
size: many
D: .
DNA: TGTGCCAGCAGTGTAAGGGGGAATATAGGTGGCTACACCTTC
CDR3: CASSVRGNIGGYTF

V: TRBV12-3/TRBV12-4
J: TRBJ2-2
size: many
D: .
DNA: TGTGCCAGCAGTTTTGGCCAGAACACCGGGGAGCTGTTTTTT
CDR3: CASSFGQNTGELFF

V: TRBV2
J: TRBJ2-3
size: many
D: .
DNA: TGTGCCAGCCAAGGACCCAGAGGCACAGATACGCAGTATTTT
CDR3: CASQGPRGTDTQYF

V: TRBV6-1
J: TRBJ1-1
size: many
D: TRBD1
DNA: TGTGCCAGCAGAATTTACAGGGGAACTGAAGCTTTCTTT
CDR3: CASRIYRGTEAFF

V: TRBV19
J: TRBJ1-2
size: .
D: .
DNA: TGTGCCAGTAGTATAGAGGCCAGGCACTATGGCTACACCTTC
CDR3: CASSIEARHYGYTF

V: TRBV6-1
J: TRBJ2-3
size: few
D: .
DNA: TGTGCCAGCAGGCCCGTGGGGAGGACAACAGATACGCAGTATTTT
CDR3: CASRPVGRTTDTQYF

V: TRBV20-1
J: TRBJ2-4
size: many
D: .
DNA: TGCAGTGCTAGAGATAACAGGGCCAAAAACATTCAGTACTTC
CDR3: CSARDNRAKNIQYF

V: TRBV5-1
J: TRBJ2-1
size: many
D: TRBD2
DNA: TGCGCCAGCAGCTTGGTAAGAGCGGGAGGGGGCAATGAGCAGTTCTTC
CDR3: CASSLVRAGGGNEQFF

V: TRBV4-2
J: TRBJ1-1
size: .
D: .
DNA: TGTGCCAGCAGCCAGGACCATAACACTGAAGCTTTCTTT
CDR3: CASSQDHNTEAFF

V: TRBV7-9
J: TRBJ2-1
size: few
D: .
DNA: TGTGCCAGCAGCCCCGCAATCTCCTACAATGAGCAGTTCTTC
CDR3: CASSPAISYNEQFF

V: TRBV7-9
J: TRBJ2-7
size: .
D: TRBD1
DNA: TGTGCCAGCAGCTTAGGACAGGGGGCATCCTCCTACGAGCAGTACTTC
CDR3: CASSLGQGASSYEQYF

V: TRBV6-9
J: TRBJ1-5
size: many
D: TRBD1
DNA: TGTGCCAGCAGTTCCAACACAGGGGGCACTCAGCCCCAGCATTTT
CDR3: CASSSNTGGTQPQHF

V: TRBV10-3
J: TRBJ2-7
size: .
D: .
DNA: TGTGCCATCAGTGAGTTCCTGACAGGGAGGTACGAGCAGTACTTC
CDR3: CAISEFLTGRYEQYF

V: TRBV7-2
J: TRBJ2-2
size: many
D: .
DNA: TGTGCCAGCAGCTTAAGCAGACCATCCGGGAGGGAGCTGTTTTTT
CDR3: CASSLSRPSGRELFF

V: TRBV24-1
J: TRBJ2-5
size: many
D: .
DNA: TGTGCCACCAGTGATTCTACGGGCGGGATAGAGACCCAGTACTTC
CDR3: CATSDSTGGIETQYF

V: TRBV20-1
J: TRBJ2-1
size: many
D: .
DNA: TGCAGTGCTAGACCTTACCGCTCCTACAATGAGCAGTTCTTC
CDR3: CSARPYRSYNEQFF

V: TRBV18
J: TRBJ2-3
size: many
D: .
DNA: TGTGCCAGCTCAAATGGGCAGGTCGGGACAGATACGCAGTATTTT
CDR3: CASSNGQVGTDTQYF